The clone carrying this T cell receptor beta chain was seen only a few times. What was amplified from RNA transcripts were TCR beta CDR3 regions. The study used the HTBI primer set for a first-round RT-PCR of the TCR CDR3. TCRdb fed the multiplex PCR reads into MiXCR, producing one record per CDR3 protein. The sample records about 360,000 distinct CDR3 sequences, around a quarter being singletons. The CDR3 loop spans 15 amino acids. Germline V CDR1 and CDR2: MNHEY, SMNVEV (reference sequence). V dropped 2 bases and J dropped 15; count of bases not matched to a gene: 13. The data stem from a study of T cells in Graves' hyperthyroidism and ophthalmopathy.

The chain couples TRBV27 to TRBJ2-1; TRBD2 aligns across 10 bases. Material for sequencing was blood. The origin of this receptor is a man in his fifties or sixties with Graves' hyperthyroidism. The CDR3 sequence: CASSLNGGPAGGTFF. The CDR3 DNA follows: TGTGCCAGCAGTTTAAATGGAGGGCCAGCGGGAGGGACGTTCTTC.